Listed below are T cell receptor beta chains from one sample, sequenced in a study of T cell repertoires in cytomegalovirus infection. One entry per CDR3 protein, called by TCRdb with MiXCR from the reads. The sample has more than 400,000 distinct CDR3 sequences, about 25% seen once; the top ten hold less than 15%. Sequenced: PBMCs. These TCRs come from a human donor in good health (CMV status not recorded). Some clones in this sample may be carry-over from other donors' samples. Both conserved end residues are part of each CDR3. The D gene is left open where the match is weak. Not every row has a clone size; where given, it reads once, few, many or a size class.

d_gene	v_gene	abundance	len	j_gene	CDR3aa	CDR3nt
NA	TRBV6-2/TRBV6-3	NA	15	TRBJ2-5	CASRAPPGAKETQYF	TGTGCCAGCCGAGCCCCTCCAGGAGCGAAAGAGACCCAGTACTTC
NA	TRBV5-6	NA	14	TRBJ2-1	CASSLLPDSNEQFF	TGTGCCAGCAGCTTGCTTCCGGACAGCAATGAGCAGTTCTTC
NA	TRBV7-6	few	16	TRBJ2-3	CASSTSAGLPTDTQYF	TGTGCCAGCAGCACCTCAGCGGGTCTGCCCACAGATACGCAGTATTTT
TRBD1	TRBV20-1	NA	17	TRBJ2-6	CSASVPDRAPGANVLTF	TGCAGTGCTAGTGTTCCGGACAGGGCCCCTGGGGCCAACGTCCTGACTTTC
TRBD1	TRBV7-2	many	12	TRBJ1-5	CASSLAGQAKHF	TGTGCCAGCAGCTTAGCCGGACAGGCAAAGCATTTT
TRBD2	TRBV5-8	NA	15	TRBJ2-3	CASSEGLAVTDTQYF	TGTGCCAGCAGCGAGGGACTAGCGGTCACAGATACGCAGTATTTT
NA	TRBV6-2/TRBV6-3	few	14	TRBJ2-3	CASSSVWGGDTQYF	TGTGCCAGCAGTTCCGTCTGGGGCGGAGATACGCAGTATTTT
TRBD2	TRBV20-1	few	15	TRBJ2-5	CSARDGTSGKETQYF	TGCAGTGCTAGAGATGGGACTAGCGGGAAAGAGACCCAGTACTTC
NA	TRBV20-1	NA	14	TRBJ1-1	CSARDTQGFTEAFF	TGCAGTGCTAGAGATACACAGGGTTTTACTGAAGCTTTCTTT
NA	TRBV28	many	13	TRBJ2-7	CASSLPSSYEQYF	TGTGCCAGCAGCCTCCCGAGCTCCTACGAGCAGTACTTC
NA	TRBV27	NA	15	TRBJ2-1	CASSLGVRGSNEQFF	TGTGCCAGCAGTTTAGGTGTGAGGGGGAGTAATGAGCAGTTCTTC
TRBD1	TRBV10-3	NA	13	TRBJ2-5	CAISVTGTETQYF	TGTGCCATCAGCGTGACAGGGACAGAGACCCAGTACTTC
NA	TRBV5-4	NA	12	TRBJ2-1	CASSFGRNEQFF	TGTGCCAGCAGCTTCGGCCGGAATGAGCAGTTCTTC
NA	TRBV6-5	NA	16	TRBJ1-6	CASSYSDTAPNSPLHF	TGTGCCAGCAGTTACTCCGACACCGCTCCCAATTCACCCCTCCACTTT
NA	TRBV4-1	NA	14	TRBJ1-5	CASSQDAGFQPQHF	TGCGCCAGCAGCCAAGATGCCGGGTTTCAGCCCCAGCATTTT
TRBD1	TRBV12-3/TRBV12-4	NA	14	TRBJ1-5	CASSPQGAGQPQHF	TGTGCCAGCAGTCCACAGGGGGCAGGGCAGCCCCAGCATTTT
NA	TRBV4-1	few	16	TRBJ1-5	CASSPSSGGGNQPQHF	TGCGCCAGCAGCCCTAGCTCCGGGGGCGGCAATCAGCCCCAGCATTTT
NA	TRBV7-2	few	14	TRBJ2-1	CASSQVGTYNEQFF	TGTGCCAGCAGCCAGGTGGGAACCTACAATGAGCAGTTCTTC
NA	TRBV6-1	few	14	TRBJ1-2	CASTRTGQNYGYTF	TGTGCCAGCACCCGGACGGGGCAGAACTATGGCTACACCTTC
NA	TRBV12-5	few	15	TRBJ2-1	CASGPRDQEGNEQFF	TGTGCTAGTGGTCCCCGGGACCAAGAGGGCAATGAGCAGTTCTTC